What follows are 4 T cell receptor beta chains derived from one specimen sequenced in a study of blood T cells in healthy people across ages. Using a J-beta primer mix together with a sample-barcoded 5' primer, a second PCR was run for roughly 6 to 12 cycles. In TCRdb, the 5' RACE reads were re-called with MiXCR into one record per CDR3 protein. The repertoire holds approximately 850,000 distinct CDR3 sequences, about 42% seen once, with roughly 19% in the top ten. What was sequenced was blood. Receptors were obtained from a man aged 55-75 years in good health.

The gene calls are TRBV3-1 and TRBJ2-4; TRBD2 is a possible D gene (6 bases). V lost 4 bases and J 8 bases, leaving 18 bases between the germline ends. The CDR3 has 15 amino acids. Per the germline V gene, CDR1 is LGHDT and CDR2 is YNNKEL (reference sequence). The CDR3 loop reads CASSPTGSRADIQYF. The CDR3 DNA is TGTGCCAGCAGCCCAACCGGGAGCCGGGCGGACATTCAGTACTTC.

The table lists this clonotype with a count of one. This rearrangement joins TRBV6-2 or TRBV6-3 to TRBJ2-5, with TRBD1 matching 8 bases. This CDR3 has 15 amino acids. With V trimmed by 6 bases and J by 11 bases, 17 bases remained unmatched. Germline V gene data show CDR1 as MNHEY and CDR2 as SVGEGT. The CDR3 sequence is CASSGQGYSYNEQYF. As DNA, the CDR3 is TGTGCCAGCAGCGGACAGGGATACTCCTACAATGAGCAGTACTTC.

Concerning this clonotype: This clone may be a read error of a much larger clone one base away. The chain uses TRBV10-3 and TRBJ2-5, with D maybe TRBD1 (6 bases). Trimming left V 9 bases short and J 4 bases short, with 9 bases between. The CDR3 covers 11 residues. Per germline, CDR1 ENHRY and CDR2 SYGVKD. The CDR3, as DNA: TGTGCCATAGGACAGCTAGAGACCCAGTACTTC. It is translated as CAIGQLETQYF.

J is TRBJ2-5 and V is TRBV6-5; 12 bases map to TRBD2. The length of the CDR3 is 15 residues. With V trimmed by 8 bases and J by 2 bases, 6 bases remained unmatched. Germline values: CDR1 MNHEY, CDR2 SVGAGI. CDR3 bases: TGTGCCAGCGGACTAGCGGGGAACGATCAAGAGACCCAGTACTTC. Translation: CASGLAGNDQETQYF.